The clone carrying this TCR beta chain has more than one count but fewer than ten. TCRdb re-derived calls from the 5' RACE reads in MiXCR, one entry per CDR3 protein. The sample has 470,000 or so distinct CDR3 sequences; about 23% are singletons. The CDR3 covers 13 residues. Germline loops: CDR1 SEHNR, CDR2 FQNEAQ (reference sequence). The germline V and J ends were trimmed by 6 bases and 1 base, with 9 bases remaining between them. These data are taken from a study of T-cell memory formation after mild COVID-19. This TCR derives from an adult woman who had mild COVID-19 (a few samples of this study predate the infection). Cell type and time point are not known. The specimen was PBMCs or a T cell subset sorted from them (not recorded which). The chain carries TRBV7-9 and TRBJ2-5; maybe TRBD1 (6 bases). CDR3 sequence: CASRAGVQETQYF. The CDR3 nucleotides read TGTGCCAGCAGGGCAGGGGTCCAAGAGACCCAGTACTTC.